What follows describes a single TCR beta chain. The CDR3 is made up of 15 amino acids. The V segment lost 1 base and the J segment 7 bases; nucleotides outside the gene matches: 4. CDR1 is SGHRS and CDR2 is YFSETQ in the germline V gene. This entry is derived from a study of blood T cell repertoires in COVID-19. Looking at the study overall: Samples representing acute and convalescent COVID-19 were sourced from the United States, Italy and Spain. The cDNA or gDNA used as material had been derived from T cells, B-cell-depleted T cells, or PBMCs.

Source study methods: By means of reference gene primer amplification, nucleated cell counts were estimated. Some clones are missing from TCRdb's copy, which holds only in-frame ones; the method was immunoSEQ multiplex PCR. That table is the source of V, J and clone size, and D and trimming were worked out from the DNA. The table records about 160,000 clones, approximately 82% of them present only once. Input material: peripheral blood. This chain connects TRBV5-1 to TRBJ2-2; 10 bases are a match to TRBD1. This TCR was sampled from a woman aged 80 or over with acute or convalescent COVID-19. Here the CDR3 reads CASSLRQGAGGELFF. The DNA for the CDR3 is TGCGCCAGCAGCTTGCGACAGGGGGCCGGCGGGGAGCTGTTTTTT.